What follows is one TCR beta chain and its context. The clone's antigen remains unknown. Qualities for individual bases were not recorded, and no much larger clone is one base off. The sample belongs to a study of T cell clonotyping in hematopoietic cell transplantation (dated by TCRdb to the early 2020s). Broadly, across the study: A total of about 140 blood samples were gathered in the study from fewer than 40 consecutive transplant recipients along with their related donors. Patients were recruited between 2015 and January 2017 and followed until late 2020 or death.

The time point tag for this specimen amounts to: 100 days after allo-HCT. Recipient blood was collected about 28 days before transplant and at days 30, 100 and 180 after transplant. Nuclei Lysis Solution was used to extract genomic DNA from fresh or cryopreserved unfractionated peripheral blood mononuclear cells. V and J are truncated by 0 bases and 3 bases respectively, leaving an intervening sequence of 17 bases. Inclusive of the bounding cysteine and phenylalanine, the CDR3 is 17 residues long. The read is trimmed to its CDR3 DNA, 51 bases read in frame from base 1. The germline V gene yields SGHVS for CDR1 and FNYEAQ for CDR2. Overall study outcomes, separate from this receptor: Broader TCR repertoire diversity after transplant was predicted by Inverse Simpson Index values from donors and from recipients before transplant. After transplant, TCR diversity in recipients dropped, and pathologically expanded clonotypes increased progressively from day 30 to day 180. The sample size was limited, and CD4 and CD8 repertoire contributions could not be separated because cells were not sorted. Only a small fraction of recipient repertoires overlapped donor repertoires, with over 95% appearing de novo at the given depth.

The immunoSEQ assay, a bias-controlled multiplex PCR using V- and J-specific primers, was used to amplify TCR beta CDR3 regions from genomic DNA. A second PCR step added a proprietary barcode and Illumina adapter sequences to the CDR3 amplicons. An Illumina MiSeq instrument was used for sequencing of the CDR3 libraries. The authors' analysis ran thus. immunoSEQ Analyzer 3.0 was used for export and quality control, with R Bioconductor and Immunarch used for downstream analyses. Only productive rearrangements within the normalized downsampled data set were used in the calculation of repertoire metrics. Pathologically expanded clonotypes were defined as those larger than 5 templates in the normalized cohort. Repertoire diversity was measured with the Inverse Simpson Index. To capture all clonotypes, the CMV-specificity analyses were run on the non-normalized data set. What TCRdb holds here is the immuneACCESS table cut down to in-frame rearrangements. Part of the clones is not present; checked against another copy, under half of the missing clones reflect an unresolved V gene, and the others are unexplained. D and trimming come from the DNA, and the V and J calls and clone size come from that table. The sample yields about 29,000 clones; roughly 90% were counted once. Jointly, the top ten make up around 10% of the sample.

The TCR was taken from a female patient in her fifties who had an allogeneic stem cell transplant from a related donor, so the T cells may come from the graft donor. Some clones in this sample may be carry-over from other donors' samples. The rearrangement joined TRBV7-6 to TRBJ1-1, with TRBD1 perhaps the D gene, on 5 matching bases. Specimen: PBMCs, collected 100 days after allogeneic stem cell transplant. The bases are TGTGCCAGCAGCTTAGCGGTTGCATGGGGGAGGGACACTGAAGCTTTCTTT. Its coded protein is CASSLAVAWGRDTEAFF.